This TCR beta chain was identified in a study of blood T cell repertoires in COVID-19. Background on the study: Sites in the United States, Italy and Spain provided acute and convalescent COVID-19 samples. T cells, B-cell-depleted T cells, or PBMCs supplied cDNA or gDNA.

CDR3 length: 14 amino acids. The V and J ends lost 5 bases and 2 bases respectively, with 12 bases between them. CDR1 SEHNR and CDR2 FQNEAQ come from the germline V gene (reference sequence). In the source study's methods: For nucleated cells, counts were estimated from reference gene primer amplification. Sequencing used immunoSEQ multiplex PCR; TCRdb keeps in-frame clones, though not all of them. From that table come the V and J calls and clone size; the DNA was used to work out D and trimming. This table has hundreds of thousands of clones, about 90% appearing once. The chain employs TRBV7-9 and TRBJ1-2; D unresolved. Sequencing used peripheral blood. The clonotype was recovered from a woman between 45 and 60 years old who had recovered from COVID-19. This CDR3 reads CASSPQQRNYGYTF. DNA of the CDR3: TGTGCCAGCAGCCCACAGCAACGGAACTATGGCTACACCTTC.